Sequencing of this TCR beta chain was carried out in a study of CD8+CD57+ T cells in acquired aplastic anemia. Looking at the study overall: Yields of DNA that came from sorted CD4+ and CD8+ cells averaged roughly 3.2 ug.

Profiling that covered TCR beta VDJ and CDR3 relied on genomic DNA as its template. From the reads, TCRdb called clonotypes with MiXCR, one entry per CDR3 protein. The profile shows around 120,000 distinct CDR3 sequences, roughly 40% of them singletons. Selection for sequencing was limited to patients who had shown CD8+CD57+ cell expansion by flow cytometry. With no exception, the patients had severe acquired aplastic anemia. V dropped 6 bases and J dropped 5 bases, with 15 bases sitting between them. The length of the CDR3 is 14 residues. CDR1 is MDHEN, CDR2 SYDVKM, per germline. The rearrangement joins TRBV28 to TRBJ2-3, with D perhaps matching TRBD2 (7 bases). Sequenced: sorted CD4+, CD8+, or CD8+CD57+ T cells (not recorded which) from PBMCs. The receptor was derived from a human donor with aplastic anemia. Here the CDR3 DNA reads TGTGCCAGCAGCTTAGTGGGGGGGCAAGATACGCAGTATTTT. This gives the protein CASSLVGGQDTQYF.